Each of the 14 T cell receptor beta chains below was sequenced from the same sample in a study of cytomegalovirus exposure and HLA in healthy donors. PCR employed 60 Vbeta and 13 Jbeta primers. The protocol was immunoSEQ multiplex PCR, while the TCRdb copy is restricted to in-frame clones and leaves out a portion. The repertoire consists of 130,000 to 150,000 clones, with approximately 82% occurring once and the leading ten covering 9% to 10%. The sequenced material came from PBMCs. These receptors came from a woman aged 55-70 years in good health and CMV-seropositive.

This chain joins TRBV28 and TRBJ2-1, with 9 positions matching TRBD1. Looked up from germline, CDR1 is MDHEN and CDR2 is SYDVKM. CDR3 length: 16 amino acids. V lost 1 base, J lost 3 bases, and 4 bases stayed unmatched. CDR3 in DNA: TGTGCCAGCAGTTTATCCCGGGACAGGGTCTACAATGAGCAGTTCTTC. This gives the protein CASSLSRDRVYNEQFF. Looking up the rest from reference TRBV28 and TRBJ2-1 gives the full variable domain: DVKVTQSSRYLVKRTGEKVFLECVQDMDHENMFWYRQDPGLGLRLIYFSYDVKMKEKGDIPEGYSVSREKKERFSLILESASTNQTSMYLCASSLSRDRVYNEQFFGPGTRLTVL.

The J gene is TRBJ1-1, the V gene TRBV5-1; no definite D call. CDR1 and CDR2 (germline): SGHRS, YFSETQ. Trimming pared 1 base from V and 1 base from J, leaving 8 bases between. The CDR3 spans 14 residues. The CDR3 region is CASSLLNTNTEAFF. The DNA for the CDR3 is TGCGCCAGCAGCTTGTTGAACACGAACACTGAAGCTTTCTTT.

Only a few counts were recorded for this clone. This chain connects TRBV5-4 to TRBJ2-1; 9 bases map to TRBD2. Germline V gene lookup returns CDR1 SGHNT and CDR2 YYREEE (reference sequence). This CDR3 region has 17 residues. V shed 0 bases and J 10 bases; nucleotides not matched to a gene: 14. The CDR3 loop is CASSLDASGAAGIEQFF. The CDR3 nucleotides read TGTGCCAGCAGCTTGGACGCTAGCGGGGCGGCAGGCATAGAGCAGTTCTTC. Full variable domain (remainder filled in from reference TRBV5-4 and TRBJ2-1): ETGVTQSPTHLIKTRGQQVTLRCSSQSGHNTVSWYQQALGQGPQFIFQYYREEENGRGNFPPRFSGLQFPNYSSELNVNALELDDSALYLCASSLDASGAAGIEQFFGPGTRLTVL.

The chain combines TRBV19 with TRBJ2-1, with D perhaps matching TRBD2 (5 bases). V was clipped by 4 bases and J by 4 bases, with 14 bases between them. CDR3 length: 15 residues. CDR1 is LNHDA and CDR2 is SQIVND in the germline V gene (reference sequence). CDR3 region: CASSRASGVYNEQFF. The CDR3 DNA reads TGTGCCAGTAGTAGGGCAAGCGGAGTATACAATGAGCAGTTCTTC. The full variable domain, completed using reference TRBV19 and TRBJ2-1, is DGGITQSPKYLFRKEGQNVTLSCEQNLNHDAMYWYRQDPGQGLRLIYYSQIVNDFQKGDIAEGYSVSREKKESFPLTVTSAQKNPTAFYLCASSRASGVYNEQFFGPGTRLTVL.

The chain has TRBV4-3 and TRBJ1-1; D not certain. The CDR3 has 16 residues. CDR1 and CDR2 from the germline V gene are LGHNA and YSLEER. V was clipped by 0 bases and J by 0 bases, with 11 bases between them. The CDR3 nucleotides read TGCGCCAGCAGCCAAGATCGGGATATCCTGAACACTGAAGCTTTCTTT. Its translation is CASSQDRDILNTEAFF.

This chain connects TRBV2 to TRBJ2-2; no clear D gene. The CDR3 is 14 amino acids. V lost 6 bases, J lost 2 bases, and 10 bases lay in between. CDR1 is SNHLY, CDR2 FYNNEI, per germline. The CDR3 spells CASRAGSNTGELFF. CDR3 nucleotide sequence: TGTGCCAGCAGGGCCGGGTCTAACACCGGGGAGCTGTTTTTT.

V is TRBV4-3 and J is TRBJ2-4; 11 bases are a match to TRBD2. The V and J ends lost 0 bases and 7 bases, in that order; junction bases with no gene match: 20. CDR3 size: 21 residues. Germline V gene sequence: CDR1 LGHNA, CDR2 YSLEER. This CDR3 is CASSQDPASGRPRAKKNIQYF. CDR3 bases: TGCGCCAGCAGCCAAGATCCGGCTAGCGGGAGGCCCAGGGCGAAGAAGAACATTCAGTACTTC.

The V gene is TRBV6-4, the J gene TRBJ2-2, with TRBD1 matching over 8 bases. The CDR3 length is 14 residues. Germline CDR1 reads MRHNA; CDR2 reads SNTAGT. Trimming at V came to 2 bases and at J to 4 bases, leaving 0 bases not matched to a gene. CDR3 DNA: TGTGCCAGCAGTGACGGACAGGGCACCGGGGAGCTGTTTTTT. As protein: CASSDGQGTGELFF.

The CDR3 loop is CATRQGSDYGYTF. The CDR3 region has the DNA TGTGCCACCAGACAGGGTTCCGATTATGGCTACACCTTC. This sequence joins TRBV2 and TRBJ1-2, with 7 bases lining up with TRBD1. Germline lookup yields CDR1 SNHLY and CDR2 FYNNEI. Trimming cost V 10 bases and J 5 bases; bases outside gene matches: 10. The CDR3 runs 13 residues.

The chain joins TRBV6-1 to TRBJ1-1; D may be TRBD1 (6 bases). Germline V gene lookup returns CDR1 MNHNS and CDR2 SASEGT. The CDR3 is made up of 14 amino acids. The V end was cut by 3 bases, the J end by 5 bases, with 13 bases between. CDR3 coding DNA: TGTGCCAGCAGTGACTGGCCAGGGGAGACTGAAGCTTTCTTT. It yields the protein CASSDWPGETEAFF.

The chain is built from TRBV6-5 and TRBJ1-2; TRBD1 matches 8 bases. J gave up 4 bases and V 4 bases, and 8 bases lay outside the gene matches. CDR3 length: 15 amino acids. Germline V CDR1 and CDR2: MNHEY, SVGAGI. CDR3 sequence (DNA): TGTGCCAGCAGTTCCACCGGACAGGGAATCTATGGCTACACCTTC. Protein product: CASSSTGQGIYGYTF.

The chain is built from TRBV4-2 and TRBJ1-1; weak D call: TRBD1 (5 bases). Trimming removed 1 base from V and 5 bases from J, with 8 bases in between. Germline V gene data show CDR1 as LGHNA and CDR2 as YNFKEQ. The CDR3 is made up of 13 amino acids. CDR3 amino acids: CASSQVQGTEAFF. The CDR3 DNA is TGTGCCAGCAGCCAAGTCCAGGGTACTGAAGCTTTCTTT.

This clone was observed a handful of times. This chain links TRBV30 with TRBJ2-2; D not certain. Germline V gene sequence: CDR1 GTSNPN, CDR2 SVGIG (reference sequence). The CDR3 has 13 amino acids. V lost 4 bases and J lost 4, with 10 bases in between. In DNA, the CDR3 is TGTGCCTGGATGAGTATCGGCACCGGGGAGCTGTTTTTT. It is translated as CAWMSIGTGELFF.

The genes are TRBV25-1 and TRBJ2-7; possibly TRBD2 for D (5 bases). V was cut by 7 bases and J by 0 bases, with 7 bases left in between. CDR3 length: 12 amino acids. Germline V lookup: CDR1 MGHDK, CDR2 SYGVNS. In DNA, the CDR3 is TGTGCCAGCACGGGGATCTCCTACGAGCAGTACTTC. The encoded protein is CASTGISYEQYF.